The 19 T cell receptor beta chains below come from one sample, sequenced in a study of CD8+CD57+ T cells in acquired aplastic anemia. TCR beta VDJ and CDR3 profiles were obtained from a genomic DNA template. TCRdb used MiXCR to reprocess the reads, holding one entry per CDR3 protein. The sample shows 200,000 or so distinct CDR3 sequences, almost 50% of them seen only once. Whoever was chosen for sequencing had shown CD8+CD57+ cell expansion by flow cytometry. The sample was sorted CD4+, CD8+, or CD8+CD57+ T cells (not recorded which) from PBMCs. The source of these receptors is a human donor with aplastic anemia.

This clonotype was seen ten or more times. The gene calls are TRBV9 and TRBJ1-6, with 8 positions matching TRBD1. CDR1 SGDLS and CDR2 YYNGEE come from the germline V gene. The junction had 3 bases not matched to a gene; V was cut back by 0 bases and J by 7 bases. The length of the CDR3 is 15 residues. The CDR3 coding sequence is TGTGCCAGCAGCGTAGATGGACAGGGCAATTCACCCCTCCACTTT. This codes for CASSVDGQGNSPLHF.

With regard to this clonotype: Mismatch with germline at one junction end may stem from a read error. This rearrangement joins TRBV20-1 to TRBJ1-1; maybe TRBD1 (6 bases). The CDR3 loop spans 14 amino acids. The V gene's germline CDR1 is DFQATT and CDR2 SNEGSKA (reference sequence). As DNA, the CDR3 is TGCAGTGCTAGAGAGACAGGCCTGAACACTGAAGCCTTCTTT. Translated, it gives CSARETGLNTEAFF.

This rearrangement joins TRBV10-1 to TRBJ2-7, with 7 bases fitting TRBD1. With V trimmed by 4 bases and J by 5 bases, 14 bases remained unmatched. The CDR3 covers 16 residues. Germline CDR1 is WNHNN and CDR2 is SYGVQD (reference sequence). CDR3 coding DNA: TGCGCCAGCAGTGCCTACAGGGGCGCTAGTTTAAACGAGCAGTACTTC. It encodes CASSAYRGASLNEQYF.

This clonotype was seen only a few times. The chain is built from TRBV12-3 or TRBV12-4 and TRBJ2-2, with 9 positions matching TRBD1. V shed 7 bases and J 4 bases; nucleotides not matched to a gene: 16. The CDR3 is 18 residues long. In nucleotides, the CDR3 is TGTGCCAGCACCGCCCCTCGGCCGGGGACAGGGACCACCGGGGAGCTGTTTTTT. Residues: CASTAPRPGTGTTGELFF.

This clonotype was counted many times. This sequence joins TRBV20-1 and TRBJ1-1; D might be TRBD1 (5 bases). Trimming took 0 bases from V and 9 from J, leaving 20 bases between them. The CDR3 sequence is 15 residues long. From germline, CDR1 is DFQATT and CDR2 SNEGSKA (reference sequence). The CDR3 spells CSARDSDRNSGKAFF. CDR3 nucleotides: TGCAGTGCTAGAGATAGTGACAGAAACTCTGGGAAAGCTTTCTTT.

V is TRBV24-1 and J is TRBJ2-3; 10 positions agree with TRBD1. After removal of 4 bases from V and 5 bases from J, the junction contained 8 bases not matched to a gene. Germline-derived CDR1 and CDR2 are KGHDR and SFDVKD. There are 16 residues in the CDR3. CDR3 nucleotide sequence: TGTGCCACCAGTGAAACCGGGACAGGGGCTGGAGATACGCAGTATTTT. Amino acids: CATSETGTGAGDTQYF.

The table lists this clonotype with a count of one. V usage is TRBV7-2 and J usage is TRBJ2-3; possible D gene TRBD1, 5 bases. The CDR3 has 16 amino acids. Trimming shortened V by 3 bases and J by 5 bases, and 18 bases separated the two germline ends. In germline, CDR1 is SGHTA, CDR2 FQGNSA. CDR3 in DNA: TGTGCCAGCAGCTTTGGGGCACTCCCACCGCGAGATACGCAGTATTTT. Protein sequence: CASSFGALPPRDTQYF.

This clonotype was observed at least ten times. The rearrangement joins TRBV12-3 or TRBV12-4 to TRBJ1-2, with D possibly TRBD1 on 6 matching bases. V gave up 5 bases and J gave up 7 bases, with 14 bases separating them. This CDR3 has 13 amino acids. Here the CDR3 reads CASSQQGLRGYTF. DNA of the CDR3: TGTGCCAGCAGTCAACAGGGCCTACGTGGCTACACCTTC.

The table lists this clonotype with a count of one. The chain links TRBV2 to TRBJ1-2, with D hard to call. The CDR3 is 13 residues long. In germline, CDR1 is SNHLY, CDR2 FYNNEI. V was pared by 3 bases and J by 2 bases, with 7 bases between. DNA of the CDR3: TGTGCCAGCAGTGATCAAACCAACTATGGCTACACCTTC. This codes for CASSDQTNYGYTF.

This sequence joins TRBV7-9 and TRBJ2-1; D unresolved. Germline V gene sequence: CDR1 SEHNR, CDR2 FQNEAQ (reference sequence). Trimming pared 1 base from V and 0 bases from J, leaving 10 bases between. CDR3 length: 16 amino acids. In DNA, the CDR3 is TGTGCCAGCAGCTTAGATCGGTCCGGCTCCTACAATGAGCAGTTCTTC. Translated, it gives CASSLDRSGSYNEQFF.

This clonotype was seen at least ten times. The chain links TRBV20-1 to TRBJ1-5; no clear D. V lost 4 bases and J 6 bases, leaving 10 bases between the germline ends. This CDR3 is 12 amino acids long. CDR1 and CDR2 (germline): DFQATT, SNEGSKA (reference sequence). CDR3 coding DNA: TGCAGTGCTATCTCGGAGGTTCAGCCCCAGCATTTT. Translated, it gives CSAISEVQPQHF.

The CDR3 here is CASRYLTGLAETQYF. CDR3 in DNA: TGTGCCAGCAGGTATCTGACAGGACTAGCGGAAACCCAGTACTTC. The gene calls are TRBV7-9 and TRBJ2-5; 10 nucleotides agree with TRBD2. With 6 bases clipped from V and 8 bases from J, the junction kept 12 bases outside the gene matches. This CDR3 is 15 amino acids long. The germline V gene has CDR1 SEHNR and CDR2 FQNEAQ (reference sequence).

The chain couples TRBV29-1 to TRBJ2-7; D is ambiguous. CDR1 is SQVTM and CDR2 is ANQGSEA in the germline V gene. Trimming took off 2 bases at V and 2 bases at J, with 10 bases between the two ends. The CDR3 covers 13 residues. The CDR3, as DNA: TGCAGCGTTGAAATAGACGCACCCTACGAGCAGTACTTC. Protein product: CSVEIDAPYEQYF.

The rearrangement uses TRBV7-9 and TRBJ2-1; perhaps TRBD1 as D (5 bases). The CDR3 has 15 residues. Trimming took 1 base from V and 7 from J, leaving 14 bases between them. CDR1 SEHNR and CDR2 FQNEAQ come from the germline V gene (reference sequence). CDR3 sequence: CASSLEVGGANEQFF. The CDR3 nucleotides read TGTGCCAGCAGCTTAGAAGTGGGTGGGGCAAATGAGCAGTTCTTC.

The genes are TRBV7-9 and TRBJ1-6; TRBD1 is a possible D gene (5 bases). The CDR3 spans 14 residues. Germline V gene data show CDR1 as SEHNR and CDR2 as FQNEAQ (reference sequence). V lost 0 bases to trimming and J lost 13 bases, with 13 bases between them. The chain's CDR3 is CASSLAGDGLPLHF. As DNA, the CDR3 is TGTGCCAGCAGCTTAGCGGGGGATGGTTTGCCCCTCCACTTT.

This clonotype was seen many times. The chain couples TRBV5-1 to TRBJ2-5; 7 positions match TRBD1. This CDR3 contains 16 residues. Trimming took 3 bases from V and 2 from J; bases not matched to a gene: 10. Germline V gene sequence: CDR1 SGHRS, CDR2 YFSETQ. The CDR3: CASSSLRTGEQETQYF. Written as DNA, the CDR3 is TGCGCCAGCAGCTCCCTTCGGACAGGAGAGCAAGAGACCCAGTACTTC. The complete variable domain, with remaining parts taken from reference TRBV5-1 and TRBJ2-5, reads KAGVTQTPRYLIKTRGQQVTLSCSPISGHRSVSWYQQTPGQGLQFLFEYFSETQRNKGNFPGRFSGRQFSNSRSEMNVSTLELGDSALYLCASSSLRTGEQETQYFGPGTRLLVL.

The gene calls are TRBV7-2 and TRBJ2-1, with 14 bases lining up with TRBD2. Per the germline V gene, CDR1 is SGHTA and CDR2 is FQGNSA. Trimming cost V 4 bases and J 11 bases; bases outside gene matches: 4. This CDR3 comprises 14 residues. CDR3 residues: CASSSGLAGAKQFF. CDR3 in DNA: TGTGCCAGCAGCTCGGGACTAGCGGGGGCAAAGCAGTTCTTC.

This clonotype appeared many times. The rearrangement uses TRBV2 and TRBJ1-6, with 7 bases identical to TRBD1. J was trimmed by 4 bases and V by 6 bases; bases with no gene match: 9. The CDR3 has 16 amino acids. CDR1 and CDR2 (germline): SNHLY, FYNNEI. CDR3 coding DNA: TGTGCCAGCAGGGTTCCGGGACAGACATATAATTCACCCCTCCACTTT. Translated, it gives CASRVPGQTYNSPLHF.

This clonotype appeared many times. This chain joins TRBV19 and TRBJ2-6, with D uncertain. The CDR3 length is 14 residues. V was cut by 4 bases and J by 0 bases, with 4 bases left in between. Germline CDR1 is LNHDA and CDR2 is SQIVND (reference sequence). CDR3 region: CASSRGSGANVLTF. The CDR3, as DNA: TGTGCCAGTAGTAGGGGCTCTGGGGCCAACGTCCTGACTTTC.